These 24 T cell receptor beta chains came from one sample sequenced in a study of CD8+CD57+ T cells in acquired aplastic anemia. It was genomic DNA that served as the template for profiling TCR beta VDJ and CDR3. TCRdb recomputed calls from the reads with MiXCR, one row per CDR3 protein. The table shows about 160,000 distinct CDR3 sequences, with around half occurring only once. By flow cytometry, patients selected for sequencing had shown an expansion of CD8+CD57+ cells. The sequencing input was sorted CD4+, CD8+, or CD8+CD57+ T cells (not recorded which) from PBMCs. The receptors come from a human donor with aplastic anemia.

This clonotype was observed at least ten times. This chain uses TRBV9 with TRBJ2-7; 8 bases are shared with TRBD1. Germline values: CDR1 SGDLS, CDR2 YYNGEE. V trimming: 3 bases; J trimming: 6 bases; junction bases outside the gene matches: 2. The CDR3 has 12 residues. CDR3 sequence (DNA): TGTGCCAGCAGCGCCAGGGGGCTCGAGCAGTACTTC. Translating it yields CASSARGLEQYF.

The chain has TRBV5-1 and TRBJ1-2; possibly TRBD1 for D (5 bases). The CDR3 sequence is 14 residues long. The ends were cut back, 4 bases at V and 5 bases at J, with 15 bases in the middle. Germline CDR1 is SGHRS and CDR2 is YFSETQ. The CDR3 here is CASSETGSVYGYTF. The CDR3 DNA reads as TGCGCCAGCAGCGAAACAGGCTCAGTTTATGGCTACACCTTC.

To note about this clonotype: A read error may account for a junction end that differs from germline. This chain links TRBV7-3 with TRBJ1-1; TRBD1 aligns across 7 bases. This CDR3 spans 11 amino acids. The germline V gene has CDR1 SGHTA and CDR2 FQGTGA. This chain's CDR3 is CASRKGAYAFF. For the CDR3, the DNA is TGCGCCAGCAGAAAGGGGGCGTACGCTTTCTTT. Together with reference TRBV7-3 and TRBJ1-1, the CDR3 gives the full variable domain: GAGVSQTPSNKVTEKGKYVELRCDPISGHTALYWYRQSLGQGPEFLIYFQGTGAADDSGLPNDRFFAVRPEGSVSTLKIQRTERGDSAVYLCASRKGAYAFFGQGTRLTVV.

The chain couples TRBV19 to TRBJ1-1; 8 bases match TRBD1. Germline trimming cut 4 bases from V and 5 bases from J; bases unmatched to any gene: 9. The CDR3 has 15 amino acids. Germline values: CDR1 LNHDA, CDR2 SQIVND (reference sequence). As DNA, the CDR3 is TGTGCCAGTAGTAACAAGGGACAGGTTATAACTGAAGCTTTCTTT. This sequence encodes CASSNKGQVITEAFF.

There are many counts of this clonotype. This chain links TRBV9 with TRBJ2-3, with D tentatively TRBD2 (6 bases). Per germline, CDR1 SGDLS and CDR2 YYNGEE. V lost 3 bases and J 3 bases, leaving 11 bases between the germline ends. The CDR3 consists of 14 residues. DNA of the CDR3: TGTGCCAGCAGCGCCGGGACTCTAACAGATACGCAGTATTTT. It specifies CASSAGTLTDTQYF.

The V and J genes are TRBV2 and TRBJ1-3, with D uncertain. Trimming removed 1 base from V and 4 bases from J, with 5 bases in between. CDR1 SNHLY and CDR2 FYNNEI come from the germline V gene. The CDR3 is made up of 13 amino acids. CDR3 in DNA: TGTGCCAGCAGTGAAGTCGCGGGAAACACCATATATTTT. Translating it yields CASSEVAGNTIYF.

This clonotype was detected ten times or more. V is TRBV2 and J is TRBJ2-5; D possibly uses TRBD1 or TRBD2 (5 bases each). Trimming left V 5 bases short and J 2 bases short, with 12 bases between. CDR1 is SNHLY and CDR2 is FYNNEI in the germline V gene. The length of the CDR3 is 14 residues. The CDR3 region is CASSHRDGQETQYF. In DNA form, the CDR3 reads TGTGCCAGCAGTCACCGGGACGGACAAGAGACCCAGTACTTC.

The J gene is TRBJ1-1, the V gene TRBV10-3; the match to TRBD1 covers 8 bases. CDR1 and CDR2 (germline): ENHRY, SYGVKD. V was clipped by 5 bases and J by 1 base; unmatched bases: 3. The CDR3 has 14 amino acids. The CDR3 loop reads CAISLQGANTEAFF. The CDR3 DNA reads as TGTGCCATCAGTCTGCAGGGGGCGAACACTGAAGCTTTCTTT.

This chain joins TRBV2 and TRBJ2-1; D is undetermined. Germline assignment: CDR1 SNHLY and CDR2 FYNNEI. The CDR3 consists of 13 residues. Deletions cut 3 bases from V and 5 bases from J, with 8 bases between. In nucleotides, the CDR3 is TGTGCCAGCAGTGACAGTCCAAACAATGAGCAGTTCTTC. Translation: CASSDSPNNEQFF.

J is TRBJ2-7 and V is TRBV15; TRBD1 might be the D (5 bases). V lost 3 bases to trimming and J lost 4 bases, with 13 bases between them. This CDR3 comprises 14 residues. The germline V gene has CDR1 LNHNV and CDR2 YYDKDF (reference sequence). This CDR3 is CATSRPSREYEQYF. For the CDR3, the DNA is TGTGCCACCAGCAGGCCCTCCAGGGAATACGAGCAGTACTTC.

With regard to this clonotype: A much larger clone differs by one base, so this may be a read error. The chain employs TRBV12-3 or TRBV12-4 and TRBJ2-7; D gene unclear. The CDR3 runs 11 residues. The CDR3 sequence is CAGSPSREQYF. CDR3 nucleotides: TGTGCCGGCAGCCCCTCGAGGGAGCAGTACTTC.

Comment on this clonotype: The junction shows a germline mismatch at one end, possibly a read error. This chain uses TRBV4-3 with TRBJ2-7; possible D gene TRBD2, 5 bases. The germline V gene has CDR1 LGHNA and CDR2 YSLEER. This CDR3 is 16 amino acids long. The CDR3 coding sequence is TGCGCCGGCAGCCAAGATCTCCTAGCTTCTTCCTACGAGCAGTACTTC. Translating gives CAGSQDLLASSYEQYF.

The J gene is TRBJ2-3, the V gene TRBV7-3; TRBD1 matches at 9 bases. This CDR3 has 13 residues. The germline gives CDR1 SGHTA, CDR2 FQGTGA. Unmatched junction bases numbered 0, after V lost 4 bases and J lost 4 bases. The CDR3 is CASSWDRADTQYF. CDR3 nucleotides: TGTGCCAGCAGCTGGGACAGGGCAGATACGCAGTATTTT.

This clonotype has at least ten counts. V and J are TRBV7-2 and TRBJ2-1; 7 bases are a match to TRBD2. The ends lost 0 bases at V and 2 bases at J; junction bases unmatched: 7. The germline V gene encodes CDR1 SGHTA and CDR2 FQGNSA. The length of the CDR3 is 17 residues. The CDR3 sequence is CASSLARGTNTYNEQFF. Here the CDR3 DNA reads TGTGCCAGCAGCTTAGCGCGGGGGACGAATACCTACAATGAGCAGTTCTTC.

This clonotype was observed many times. Here the CDR3 DNA reads TGTGCCAGCATCGGCGGGAGGAACACTGAAGCTTTCTTT. Protein: CASIGGRNTEAFF. V is TRBV6-2 or TRBV6-3 and J is TRBJ1-1, with D uncertain. Trimming took 7 bases from V and 1 from J, leaving 10 bases between them. CDR1 is MNHEY and CDR2 is SVGEGT in the germline V gene. This CDR3 region has 13 residues.

This chain connects TRBV9 to TRBJ1-2; a weak D match, TRBD1 (5 bases). The CDR3 loop spans 11 amino acids. The V gene lost 3 bases and the J gene lost 5 bases, with 5 bases spanning the gap. Germline V gene lookup returns CDR1 SGDLS and CDR2 YYNGEE. The CDR3 loop is CASSAGYGYTF. CDR3 sequence (DNA): TGTGCCAGCAGCGCAGGGTATGGCTACACCTTC.

This clonotype was picked up many times. The V and J genes are TRBV7-3 and TRBJ2-7; either TRBD1 or TRBD2 may supply D (7 bases each). CDR1 and CDR2 from the germline V gene are SGHTA and FQGTGA. This CDR3 has 16 amino acids. The germline V and J ends were trimmed by 1 base and 0 bases, with 13 bases remaining between them. In DNA, the CDR3 is TGTGCCAGCAGCTTAAGGGGGGGGACAGACTCCTACGAGCAGTACTTC. Protein sequence: CASSLRGGTDSYEQYF.

CDR3 residues: CATSDLETQYF. In DNA, the CDR3 is TGTGCCACCAGTGATTTGGAGACCCAGTACTTC. The rearrangement uses TRBV24-1 and TRBJ2-5; D gene uncertain. V was trimmed by 0 bases and J by 5 bases, leaving 0 bases between them. This CDR3 region has 11 residues. Per germline, CDR1 KGHDR and CDR2 SFDVKD.

This clonotype occurred once. The V and J genes are TRBV7-3 and TRBJ2-3; D possibly corresponds to TRBD2 (6 bases). The CDR3 runs to 16 residues. V lost 5 bases and J 1 base, leaving 16 bases between the germline ends. Germline V lookup: CDR1 SGHTA, CDR2 FQGTGA. CDR3 DNA: TGTGCCAGCAGCCCAACCCCGGGGGTCGGCACAGATACGCAGTATTTT. As protein: CASSPTPGVGTDTQYF.

Turning to this clonotype: A read error may produce the germline difference seen at one junction end. This chain links TRBV25-1 with TRBJ2-4; D uncertain. This CDR3 has 15 amino acids. Germline-derived CDR1 and CDR2 are MGHDK and SYGVNS. In DNA, the CDR3 is TGTGCCAGCAGTGATATCCGAGCAGCCAAAAGCATTCAGTACTTC. The encoded protein is CASSDIRAAKSIQYF.

The chain joins TRBV2 to TRBJ2-3, with D perhaps TRBD1 or TRBD2 (5 bases each). Germline V gives CDR1 SNHLY, CDR2 FYNNEI. V was cut by 3 bases and J by 3 bases, with 13 bases left in between. The CDR3 sequence is 15 residues long. CDR3: CASSDGPWGTDTQYF. CDR3 bases: TGTGCCAGCAGTGATGGGCCCTGGGGGACAGATACGCAGTATTTT.

This clonotype was picked up many times. This chain connects TRBV25-1 to TRBJ2-7; TRBD2 agrees at 7 bases. Germline CDR1 reads MGHDK; CDR2 reads SYGVNS. This CDR3 is 17 amino acids long. V trimming: 4 bases; J trimming: 6 bases; junction bases outside the gene matches: 18. The CDR3 loop is CASSVSTGRAGVVEQYF. The CDR3 nucleotides read TGTGCCAGCAGTGTCAGCACTGGCCGGGCGGGAGTGGTCGAGCAGTACTTC.

The chain has TRBV10-3 and TRBJ1-1; 9 positions agree with TRBD1. J lost 11 bases, V lost 10 bases, and 17 bases had no gene match. This CDR3 is built from 14 residues. Per germline, CDR1 ENHRY and CDR2 SYGVKD. CDR3 nucleotide sequence: TGTGCCAGCAGGGACCGGACAGGGGAGGATTGGGCTTTCTTT. Translated: CASRDRTGEDWAFF.

The chain is built from TRBV20-1 and TRBJ2-2; 8 nucleotides agree with TRBD2. The V segment lost 4 bases and the J segment 1 base; nucleotides outside the gene matches: 8. Germline V gives CDR1 DFQATT, CDR2 SNEGSKA (reference sequence). The CDR3 has 16 amino acids. CDR3 DNA sequence: TGCAGTGCTACAAAGAATAGCGGGGAGAACACCGGGGAGCTGTTTTTT. Residues: CSATKNSGENTGELFF.